The T cell receptor (beta chain) described here comes from a study of CD8 T cells in Susac syndrome. The RNA, about 0.45 to 1 ug, was put through reverse transcription using random hexamers. Coverage of TCR beta CDR3 amplification by immunoSEQ multiplex PCR extended to 54 Vbeta and 13 Jbeta. Each CDR3 protein is one row after TCRdb ran MiXCR on the immunoSEQ multiplex PCR reads. The sample lists around 200,000 distinct CDR3 sequences; 85% to 95% were seen once. The CDR3 runs 14 residues. V gave up 7 bases and J gave up 4 bases; unmatched junction bases: 7. The germline gives CDR1 SQVTM, CDR2 ANQGSEA. TCR beta sequences were obtained from blood CD8+ and CD4+ T cells. While CD8+ and CD4+ T cells were isolated negatively, TEMRA cells were enriched by FACS. This clonotype appeared once.

The rearrangement joins TRBV29-1 to TRBJ1-2; 12 bases map to TRBD1. The origin of this receptor is a human donor with multiple sclerosis. Material: CD4+ T cells from PBMCs. The CDR3 bases are TGCAGCGCCGGGACAGGGGGCGACGGCTATGGCTACACCTTC. Protein product: CSAGTGGDGYGYTF.